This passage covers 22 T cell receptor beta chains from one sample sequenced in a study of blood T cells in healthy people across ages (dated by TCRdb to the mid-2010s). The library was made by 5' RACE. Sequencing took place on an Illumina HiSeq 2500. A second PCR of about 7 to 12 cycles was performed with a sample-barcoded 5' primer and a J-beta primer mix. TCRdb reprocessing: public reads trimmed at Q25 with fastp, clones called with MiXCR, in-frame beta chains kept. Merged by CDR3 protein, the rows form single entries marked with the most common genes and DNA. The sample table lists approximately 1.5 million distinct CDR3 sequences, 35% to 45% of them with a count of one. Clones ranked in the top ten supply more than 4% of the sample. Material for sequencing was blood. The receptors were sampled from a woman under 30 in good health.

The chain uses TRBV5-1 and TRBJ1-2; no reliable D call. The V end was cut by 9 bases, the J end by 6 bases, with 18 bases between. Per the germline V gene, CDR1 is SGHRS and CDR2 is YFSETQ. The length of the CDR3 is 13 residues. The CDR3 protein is CATRKSVKDGYTF. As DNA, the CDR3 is TGCGCCACCAGAAAGAGTGTCAAGGATGGCTACACCTTC.

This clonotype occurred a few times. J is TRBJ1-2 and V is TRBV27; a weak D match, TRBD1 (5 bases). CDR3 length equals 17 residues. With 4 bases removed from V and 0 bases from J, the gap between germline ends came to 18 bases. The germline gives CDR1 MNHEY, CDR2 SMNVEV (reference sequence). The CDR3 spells CASSSLPGGDPNYGYTF. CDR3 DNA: TGTGCCAGCAGTTCCCTCCCGGGAGGGGACCCTAACTATGGCTACACCTTC.

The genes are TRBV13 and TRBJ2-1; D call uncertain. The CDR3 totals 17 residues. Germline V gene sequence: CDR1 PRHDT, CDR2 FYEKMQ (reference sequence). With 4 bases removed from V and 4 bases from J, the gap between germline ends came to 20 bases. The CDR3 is CASSSHTPSYSYNEQFF. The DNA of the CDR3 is TGTGCCAGCAGCTCTCATACCCCATCTTACTCTTACAATGAGCAGTTCTTC.

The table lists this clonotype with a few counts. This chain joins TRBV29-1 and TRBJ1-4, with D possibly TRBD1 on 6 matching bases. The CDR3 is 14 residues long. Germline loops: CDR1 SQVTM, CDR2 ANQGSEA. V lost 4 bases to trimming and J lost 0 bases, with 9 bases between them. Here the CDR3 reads CSVADSSTNEKLFF. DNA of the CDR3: TGCAGCGTTGCGGACAGTTCAACTAATGAAAAACTGTTTTTT.

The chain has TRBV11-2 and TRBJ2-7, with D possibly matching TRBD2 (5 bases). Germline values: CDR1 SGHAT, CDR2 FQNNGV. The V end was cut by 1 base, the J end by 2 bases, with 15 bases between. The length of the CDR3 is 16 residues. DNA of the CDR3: TGTGCCAGCAGCTTAGTCCCGGGATGGTGGACCTACGAGCAGTACTTC. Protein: CASSLVPGWWTYEQYF. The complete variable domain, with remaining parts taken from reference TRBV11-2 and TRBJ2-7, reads EAGVAQSPRYKIIEKRQSVAFWCNPISGHATLYWYQQILGQGPKLLIQFQNNGVVDDSQLPKDRFSAERLKGVDSTLKIQPAKLEDSAVYLCASSLVPGWWTYEQYFGPGTRLTVT.

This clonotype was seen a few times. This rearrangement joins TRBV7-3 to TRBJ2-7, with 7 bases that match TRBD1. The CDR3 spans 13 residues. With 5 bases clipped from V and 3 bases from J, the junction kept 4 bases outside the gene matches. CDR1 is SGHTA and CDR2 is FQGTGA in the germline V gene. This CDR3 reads CASSTTGDYEQYF. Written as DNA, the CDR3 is TGTGCCAGCAGCACAACAGGGGACTACGAGCAGTACTTC.

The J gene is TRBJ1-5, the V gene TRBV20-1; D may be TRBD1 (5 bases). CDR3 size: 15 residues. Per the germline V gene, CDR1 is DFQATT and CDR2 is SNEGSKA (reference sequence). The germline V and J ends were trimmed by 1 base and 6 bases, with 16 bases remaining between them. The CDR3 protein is CSARAPTVHSQPQHF. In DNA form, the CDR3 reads TGCAGTGCTAGAGCGCCGACAGTCCACAGTCAGCCCCAGCATTTT.

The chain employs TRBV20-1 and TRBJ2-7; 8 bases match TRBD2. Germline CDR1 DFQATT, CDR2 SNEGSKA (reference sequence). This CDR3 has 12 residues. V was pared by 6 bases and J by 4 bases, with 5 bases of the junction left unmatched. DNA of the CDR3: TGCAGTGCCTCGACTAGCGTGTACGAGCAGTACTTC. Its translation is CSASTSVYEQYF.

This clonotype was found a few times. The CDR3 DNA reads as TGTGCCAGCAGCTTGATAGCAGGCTATGGCTACACCTTC. It specifies CASSLIAGYGYTF. This chain connects TRBV5-6 to TRBJ1-2, with D hard to call. Germline lookup yields CDR1 SGHDT and CDR2 YYEEEE. CDR3 length: 13 amino acids. Between the trimmed V and J ends, which lost 1 base and 4 bases, there was a span of 8 bases.

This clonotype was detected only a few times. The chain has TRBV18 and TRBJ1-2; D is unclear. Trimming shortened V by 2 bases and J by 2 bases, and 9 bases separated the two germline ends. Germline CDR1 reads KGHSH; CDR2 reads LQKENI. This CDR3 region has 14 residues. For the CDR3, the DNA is TGTGCCAGCTCACCAGGGCCAGACAACTATGGCTACACCTTC. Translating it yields CASSPGPDNYGYTF.

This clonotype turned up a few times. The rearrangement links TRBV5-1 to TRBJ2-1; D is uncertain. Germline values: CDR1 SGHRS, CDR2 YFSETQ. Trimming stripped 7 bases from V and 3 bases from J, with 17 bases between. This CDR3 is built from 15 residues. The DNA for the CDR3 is TGCGCCAGCCTACCTCAGCCCTCAGTCTACAATGAGCAGTTCTTC. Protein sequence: CASLPQPSVYNEQFF. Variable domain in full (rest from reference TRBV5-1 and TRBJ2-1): KAGVTQTPRYLIKTRGQQVTLSCSPISGHRSVSWYQQTPGQGLQFLFEYFSETQRNKGNFPGRFSGRQFSNSRSEMNVSTLELGDSALYLCASLPQPSVYNEQFFGPGTRLTVL.

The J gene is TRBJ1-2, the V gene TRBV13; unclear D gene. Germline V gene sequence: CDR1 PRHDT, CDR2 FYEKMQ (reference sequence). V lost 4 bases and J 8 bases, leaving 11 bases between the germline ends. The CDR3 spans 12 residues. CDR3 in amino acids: CASSSMTEGYTF. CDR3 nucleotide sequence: TGTGCCAGCAGCTCCATGACTGAAGGCTACACCTTC.

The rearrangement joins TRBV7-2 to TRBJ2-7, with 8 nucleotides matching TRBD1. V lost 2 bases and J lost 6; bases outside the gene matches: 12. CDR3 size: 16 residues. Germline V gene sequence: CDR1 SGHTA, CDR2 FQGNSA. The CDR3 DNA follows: TGTGCCAGCAGCTTATGGTTACGAGACAGGGGTACCGAGCAGTACTTC. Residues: CASSLWLRDRGTEQYF.

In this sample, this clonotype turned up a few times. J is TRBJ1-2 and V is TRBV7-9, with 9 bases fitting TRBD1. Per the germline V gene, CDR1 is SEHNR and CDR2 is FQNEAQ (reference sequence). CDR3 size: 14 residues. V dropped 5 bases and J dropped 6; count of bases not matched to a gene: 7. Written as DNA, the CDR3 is TGTGCCAGCAGCGTCCCGGGACAGGGCCATGGCTACACCTTC. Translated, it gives CASSVPGQGHGYTF.

As DNA, the CDR3 is TGTGCCAGCAGTTTACAGGCAAGCTCCTACGAGCAGTACTTC. It specifies CASSLQASSYEQYF. The chain has TRBV12-3 or TRBV12-4 and TRBJ2-7; unclear D gene. The CDR3 is 14 residues long. V lost 2 bases, J lost 0 bases, and 8 bases lay in between.

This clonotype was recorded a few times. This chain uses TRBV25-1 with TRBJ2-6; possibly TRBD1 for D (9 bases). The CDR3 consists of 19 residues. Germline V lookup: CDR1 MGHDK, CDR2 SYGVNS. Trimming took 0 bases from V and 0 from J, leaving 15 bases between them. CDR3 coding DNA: TGTGCCAGCAGTGAATATAGCGGGACAGGGATCTCTGGGGCCAACGTCCTGACTTTC. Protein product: CASSEYSGTGISGANVLTF. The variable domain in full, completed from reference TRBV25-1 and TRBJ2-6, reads EADIYQTPRYLVIGTGKKITLECSQTMGHDKMYWYQQDPGMELHLIHYSYGVNSTEKGDLSSESTVSRIRTEHFPLTLESARPSHTSQYLCASSEYSGTGISGANVLTFGAGSRLTVL.

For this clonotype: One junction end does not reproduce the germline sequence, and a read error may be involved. CDR3 in DNA: TGTGCCAGCAGCCAAGATGGGCTAGCGGGTGCCGAGCCAATCTTC. Its translation: CASSQDGLAGAEPIF. The rearrangement joins TRBV4-2 to TRBJ2-1, with 8 bases fitting TRBD2. The CDR3 is 15 residues long. In germline, CDR1 is LGHNA, CDR2 YNFKEQ.

As DNA, the CDR3 is TGCGCCAGCAGCCCAAGGGGGGGTAACTACAATGAGCAGTACTTC. It codes for CASSPRGGNYNEQYF. This chain links TRBV4-3 with TRBJ2-7, with D possibly TRBD2 on 7 matching bases. V lost 4 bases and J lost 7, with 20 bases in between. The germline CDR1 and CDR2 sequences are LGHNA and YSLEER. This CDR3 has 15 residues.

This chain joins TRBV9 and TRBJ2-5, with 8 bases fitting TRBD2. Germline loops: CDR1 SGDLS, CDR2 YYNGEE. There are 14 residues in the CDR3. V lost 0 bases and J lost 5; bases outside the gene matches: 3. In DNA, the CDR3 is TGTGCCAGCAGCGTAGATTCGGGAGGGGAGACCCAGTACTTC. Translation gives CASSVDSGGETQYF.

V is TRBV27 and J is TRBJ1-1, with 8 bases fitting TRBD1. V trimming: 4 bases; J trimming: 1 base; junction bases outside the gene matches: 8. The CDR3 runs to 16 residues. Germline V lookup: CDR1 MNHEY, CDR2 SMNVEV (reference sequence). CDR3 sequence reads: CASSSQAGGQNTEAFF. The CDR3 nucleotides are TGTGCCAGCAGTTCCCAGGCAGGGGGCCAGAACACTGAAGCTTTCTTT.

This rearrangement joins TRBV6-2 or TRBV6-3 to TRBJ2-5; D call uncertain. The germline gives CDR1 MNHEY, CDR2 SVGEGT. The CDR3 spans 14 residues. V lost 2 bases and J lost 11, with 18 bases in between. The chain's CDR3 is CASSYESFYNEQYF. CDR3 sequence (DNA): TGTGCCAGCAGTTACGAGTCCTTTTACAATGAGCAGTACTTC.

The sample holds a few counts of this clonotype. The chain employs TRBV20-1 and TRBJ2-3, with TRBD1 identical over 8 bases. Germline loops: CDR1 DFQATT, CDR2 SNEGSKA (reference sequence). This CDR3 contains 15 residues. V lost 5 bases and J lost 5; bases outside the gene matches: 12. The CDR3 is CSARTGGYRVDTQYF. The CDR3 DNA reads TGCAGTGCTCGCACAGGGGGTTATCGAGTAGATACGCAGTATTTT.